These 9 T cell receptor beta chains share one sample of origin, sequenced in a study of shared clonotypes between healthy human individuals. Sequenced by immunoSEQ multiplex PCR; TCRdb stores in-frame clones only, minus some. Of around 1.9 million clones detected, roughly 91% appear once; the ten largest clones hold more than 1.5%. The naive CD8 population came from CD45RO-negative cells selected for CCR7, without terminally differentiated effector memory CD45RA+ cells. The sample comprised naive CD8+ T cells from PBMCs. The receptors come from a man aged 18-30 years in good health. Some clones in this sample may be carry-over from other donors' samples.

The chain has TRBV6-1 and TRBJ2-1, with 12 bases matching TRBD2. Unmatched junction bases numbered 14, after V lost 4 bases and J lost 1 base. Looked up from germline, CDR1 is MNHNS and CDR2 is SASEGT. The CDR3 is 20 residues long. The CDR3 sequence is CASSGDPILAGGLSYNEQFF. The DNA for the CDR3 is TGTGCCAGCAGTGGGGACCCCATACTAGCGGGAGGTCTTTCCTACAATGAGCAGTTCTTC.

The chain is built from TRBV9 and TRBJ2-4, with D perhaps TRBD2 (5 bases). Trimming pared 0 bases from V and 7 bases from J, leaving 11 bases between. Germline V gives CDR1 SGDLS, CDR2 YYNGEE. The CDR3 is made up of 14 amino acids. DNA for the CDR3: TGTGCCAGCAGCGTAGGGGCGGGTACGAACATTCAGTACTTC. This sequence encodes CASSVGAGTNIQYF.

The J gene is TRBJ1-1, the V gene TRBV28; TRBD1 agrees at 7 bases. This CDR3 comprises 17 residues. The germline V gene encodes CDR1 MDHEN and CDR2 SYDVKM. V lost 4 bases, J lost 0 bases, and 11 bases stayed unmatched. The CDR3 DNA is TGTGCCAGCAGTTCAGACAGGGTGGTGGTTCTGAACACTGAAGCTTTCTTT. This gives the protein CASSSDRVVVLNTEAFF.

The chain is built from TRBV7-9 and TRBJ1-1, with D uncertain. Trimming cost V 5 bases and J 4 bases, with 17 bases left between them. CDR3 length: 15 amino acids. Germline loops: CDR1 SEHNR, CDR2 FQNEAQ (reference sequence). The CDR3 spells CASSQKSSLGTEAFF. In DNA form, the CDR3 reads TGTGCCAGCAGCCAAAAATCCTCACTTGGCACTGAAGCTTTCTTT.

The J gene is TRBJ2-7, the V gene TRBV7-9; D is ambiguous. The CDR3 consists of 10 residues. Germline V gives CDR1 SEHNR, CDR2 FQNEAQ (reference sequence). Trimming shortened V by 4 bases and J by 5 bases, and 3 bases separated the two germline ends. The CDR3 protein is CASSWDEQYF. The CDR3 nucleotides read TGTGCCAGCAGCTGGGACGAGCAGTACTTC.

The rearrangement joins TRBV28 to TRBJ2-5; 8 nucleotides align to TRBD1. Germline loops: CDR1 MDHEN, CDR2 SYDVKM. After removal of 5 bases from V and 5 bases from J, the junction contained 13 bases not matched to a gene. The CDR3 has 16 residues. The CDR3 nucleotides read TGTGCCAGCAGTCCACAAATGGGACAGGATGGGGAGACCCAGTACTTC. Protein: CASSPQMGQDGETQYF.

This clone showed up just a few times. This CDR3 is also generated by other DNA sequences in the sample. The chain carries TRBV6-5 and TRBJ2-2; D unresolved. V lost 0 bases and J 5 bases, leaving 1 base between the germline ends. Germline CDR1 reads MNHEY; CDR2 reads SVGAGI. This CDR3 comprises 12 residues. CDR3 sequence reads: CASSYSTGELFF. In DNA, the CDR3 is TGTGCCAGCAGTTACTCTACCGGGGAGCTGTTTTTT.

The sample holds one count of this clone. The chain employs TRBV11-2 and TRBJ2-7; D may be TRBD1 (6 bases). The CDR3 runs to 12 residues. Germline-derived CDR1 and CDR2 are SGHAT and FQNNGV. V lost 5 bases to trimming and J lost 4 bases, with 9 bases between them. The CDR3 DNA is TGTGCCAGCAGCCCGACAGGTTACGAGCAGTACTTC. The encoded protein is CASSPTGYEQYF. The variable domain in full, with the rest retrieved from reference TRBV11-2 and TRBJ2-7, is EAGVAQSPRYKIIEKRQSVAFWCNPISGHATLYWYQQILGQGPKLLIQFQNNGVVDDSQLPKDRFSAERLKGVDSTLKIQPAKLEDSAVYLCASSPTGYEQYFGPGTRLTVT.

As DNA, the CDR3 is TGTGCCTGGAGTTCGGGGAGTCTGTACGAGCAGTACTTC. It translates to CAWSSGSLYEQYF. The chain combines TRBV30 with TRBJ2-7, with D possibly TRBD2 on 5 matching bases. Deletions cut 2 bases from V and 4 bases from J, with 12 bases between. The CDR3 has 13 amino acids. Germline CDR1 GTSNPN, CDR2 SVGIG (reference sequence). The full variable domain, its missing parts supplied by reference TRBV30 and TRBJ2-7, is SQTIHQWPATLVQPVGSPLSLECTVEGTSNPNLYWYRQAAGRGLQLLFYSVGIGQISSEVPQNLSASRPQDRQFILSSKKLLLSDSGFYLCAWSSGSLYEQYFGPGTRLTVT.